This paragraph reports one T cell receptor beta chain. The CDR3 is 12 amino acids. V was shortened by 6 bases and J by 4 bases, with 9 bases between the two germline ends. In germline, CDR1 is SGHDT, CDR2 YYEEEE. These data originate in a study of blood T cell repertoires in COVID-19. Across the whole study: Researchers got acute and convalescent COVID-19 samples from the United States, Italy and Spain. T cells, B-cell-depleted T cells, or PBMCs supplied cDNA or gDNA.

Per the study methods: By means of reference gene primer amplification, nucleated cell counts were estimated. Data came from immunoSEQ multiplex PCR; TCRdb stores just in-frame clones and leaves some out. Clonal size and the V and J genes are those of that table, whereas D and trimming came from the DNA. The repertoire consists of roughly 140,000 clones, with roughly 80% occurring once and the leading ten covering 6.5% to 8.5%. Sequenced: peripheral blood. The chain couples TRBV5-6 to TRBJ2-3; weak D call: TRBD2 (6 bases). The receptor comes from a human donor with acute or convalescent COVID-19. The donor label of this sample is uncertain. The CDR3 nucleotides are TGTGCCAGCACCTGGGGGGCAGATACGCAGTATTTT. It specifies CASTWGADTQYF.